Following are 9 T cell receptor beta chains from one sample sequenced in a study of graft-versus-host responses after intestinal transplantation. Produced via immunoSEQ multiplex PCR; TCRdb's table is partial and in-frame only. The sample carries about 19,000 clones, about 40% recorded once. Sequenced material: alloreactive CD4+ T cells from a mixed lymphocyte reaction culture, taken before transplantation. Specified subset: CFSE-low proliferating T cells sorted from approximately six-day pre-transplant mixed lymphocyte reaction (GvH or HvG direction). These TCRs come from a human patient who was an organ donor for intestinal transplantation.

This clone has only a few counts. The rearrangement joins TRBV9 to TRBJ2-2; TRBD2 matches at 7 bases. The ends lost 1 base at V and 4 bases at J; junction bases unmatched: 7. The CDR3 spans 16 residues. Germline V lookup: CDR1 SGDLS, CDR2 YYNGEE. In nucleotides, the CDR3 is TGTGCCAGCAGCGTAACGGTGGGAGGGATCACCGGGGAGCTGTTTTTT. Amino acids: CASSVTVGGITGELFF.

The rearrangement joins TRBV27 to TRBJ2-5; 14 bases fit TRBD2. The CDR3 covers 19 residues. Trimming at V came to 0 bases and at J to 4 bases, leaving 10 bases not matched to a gene. Germline lookup yields CDR1 MNHEY and CDR2 SMNVEV (reference sequence). CDR3 in DNA: TGTGCCAGCAGTTTATCCGGGTTTGGGACTAGCGGGAGATTAGAGACCCAGTACTTC. This translates into CASSLSGFGTSGRLETQYF.

This chain uses TRBV11-2 with TRBJ2-1; 9 bases are a match to TRBD2. The CDR3 extends over 15 amino acids. V dropped 3 bases and J dropped 8; count of bases not matched to a gene: 8. Germline V gene sequence: CDR1 SGHAT, CDR2 FQNNGV. For the CDR3, the DNA is TGTGCCAGCAGCTTCGGCGGGAGGGCCGCGGATGAGCAGTTCTTC. Its translation: CASSFGGRAADEQFF.

Only a few counts were recorded for this clone. The rearrangement uses TRBV27 and TRBJ2-3; the D gene is possibly TRBD1 (6 bases). This CDR3 region has 12 residues. Trimming took 6 bases from V and 4 from J, leaving 8 bases between them. Germline V gene lookup returns CDR1 MNHEY and CDR2 SMNVEV (reference sequence). The CDR3 here is CASRAGADTQYF. In DNA form, the CDR3 reads TGTGCCAGCAGAGCAGGGGCAGATACGCAGTATTTT.

This chain links TRBV7-9 with TRBJ2-7, with a tentative D call TRBD2 (7 bases). This CDR3 region has 16 residues. Per germline, CDR1 SEHNR and CDR2 FQNEAQ (reference sequence). Deletions cut 6 bases from V and 1 base from J, with 19 bases between. Here the CDR3 DNA reads TGTGCCAGCAGTTTCAGAGGGGGGGATGTTTCCTACGAGCAGTACTTC. The encoded protein is CASSFRGGDVSYEQYF. Variable domain in full (rest from reference TRBV7-9 and TRBJ2-7): DTGVSQNPRHKITKRGQNVTFRCDPISEHNRLYWYRQTLGQGPEFLTYFQNEAQLEKSRLLSDRFSAERPKGSFSTLEIQRTEQGDSAMYLCASSFRGGDVSYEQYFGPGTRLTVT.

This clone is medium-sized (0.01 to 0.1%) by share. J is TRBJ1-5 and V is TRBV10-2, with a weak D call TRBD1 (5 bases). The V gene's germline CDR1 is WSHSY and CDR2 SAAADI. V was trimmed by 7 bases and J by 1 base, leaving 14 bases between them. This CDR3 has 15 residues. This chain's CDR3 is CASTAKGKSNQPQHF. The CDR3 DNA reads as TGCGCCAGCACGGCCAAGGGGAAGAGCAATCAGCCCCAGCATTTT.

This clone came up a few times. The chain has TRBV11-2 and TRBJ2-2, with TRBD2 matching over 8 bases. CDR1 is SGHAT, CDR2 FQNNGV, per germline. The CDR3 runs to 15 residues. The V gene end was trimmed by 5 bases and the J gene end by 4 bases; junction bases not matched to a gene: 6. For the CDR3, the DNA is TGTGCCAGCAGCCCCGGGAGGGCCTTCACCGGGGAGCTGTTTTTT. It is translated as CASSPGRAFTGELFF.

This chain uses TRBV6-5 with TRBJ2-7; 8 bases match TRBD2. The CDR3 loop spans 16 amino acids. Trimming cost V 2 bases and J 5 bases; bases outside gene matches: 11. Germline CDR1 and CDR2: MNHEY and SVGAGI. CDR3 nucleotides: TGTGCCAGCAGTTACGTCGGGAGCGGGAGAGGCCACGAGCAGTACTTC. Translated: CASSYVGSGRGHEQYF.

Points on this clone: At one end, the junction sequence differs from germline, possibly due to a read error. V and J are TRBV6-5 and TRBJ2-3, with D unclear. This CDR3 has 14 amino acids. CDR1 MNHEY and CDR2 SVGAGI come from the germline V gene. CDR3 region: CVSRKVGSTDTQYF. The CDR3 DNA reads TGTGTCAGCAGAAAGGTTGGGTCTACAGATACGCAGTATTTT.